This T cell receptor beta chain was recovered during a study of T cells expressing NK-cell markers. Across the study: According to the study, TCR beta repertoires originated from sorted CD3+CD56+NKG2C+, CD3+CD56+NKG2C- and CD3+CD56-NKG2C+ T cells. The eight sequenced donors comprised seven who were HCMV-seropositive and one who was seronegative.

Beta-chain TCR cDNA was generated via 5'RACE template switching with UMIs. TCRdb reprocessed the 5' RACE reads and stores each CDR3 protein as one record, lacking DNA. This sample's clone table lists about 550,000 distinct CDR3 sequences. Germline loops: CDR1 SGHVS, CDR2 FQNEAQ. This CDR3 spans 13 amino acids. General observations from the study: The leading position in the CD3+CD56-NKG2C+ fraction of several donors also went to these clonotypes.

As concerns this clonotype: Its antigen is currently unknown.

Sequenced input: blood T cells: a sorted CD56 or NKG2C T cell subset, CD4+ or CD8+ T cells, or bulk PBMC T cells (not recorded which). This chain connects TRBV7-8 to TRBJ2-7; the TRBD1 assignment by TCRdb is unverifiable without DNA. This TCR was recovered from a man younger than 35 in good health. The CDR3 loop is CASSRDRGGEQYF. Complete variable domain (other parts from reference TRBV7-8 and TRBJ2-7): GAGVSQSPRYKVAKRGQDVALRCDPISGHVSLFWYQQALGQGPEFLTYFQNEAQLDKSGLPSDRFFAERPEGSVSTLKIQRTQQEDSAVYLCASSRDRGGEQYFGPGTRLTVT.